Below, 11 T cell receptor beta chains from the same sample are listed, as sequenced in a study of blood T cell repertoires in COVID-19. Repertoires were generated with immunoSEQ multiplex PCR, while TCRdb's copy carries only in-frame clones and drops some. The table has 130,000 or so clones, approximately 80% seen once. The sample was peripheral blood. The receptors here all came from a woman aged 60 to 75 with acute or convalescent COVID-19.

The genes are TRBV19 and TRBJ2-1; a weak D match, TRBD1 (5 bases). CDR3 length: 16 residues. Trimming took 5 bases from V and 4 from J, leaving 18 bases between them. Per germline, CDR1 LNHDA and CDR2 SQIVND (reference sequence). As DNA, the CDR3 is TGTGCCAGTAGTCTTGACCTGACAGTGAGTTACAATGAGCAGTTCTTC. Its translation is CASSLDLTVSYNEQFF.

This clone was seen only a few times. V usage is TRBV7-9 and J usage is TRBJ2-3; D may be TRBD2 (5 bases). The CDR3 length is 16 residues. V was cut by 5 bases and J by 2 bases, with 17 bases left in between. Germline V gene lookup returns CDR1 SEHNR and CDR2 FQNEAQ (reference sequence). CDR3 sequence (DNA): TGTGCCAGCAGCCCGAAGTCAGTGGGAGACACAGATACGCAGTATTTT. Translation: CASSPKSVGDTDTQYF.

This clone showed up just a few times. This chain links TRBV6-1 with TRBJ1-2; maybe TRBD1 (6 bases). V lost 0 bases and J lost 6, with 14 bases in between. The CDR3 runs to 15 residues. From germline, CDR1 is MNHNS and CDR2 SASEGT. In DNA form, the CDR3 reads TGTGCCAGCAGTGAAGCGGGGGGGCTTACAGATGGCTACACCTTC. Residues: CASSEAGGLTDGYTF.

This clone was seen only once. This sequence joins TRBV5-1 and TRBJ2-1; 9 nucleotides match TRBD1. V was pared by 1 base and J by 7 bases, with 3 bases of the junction left unmatched. The CDR3 spans 14 residues. CDR1 and CDR2 from the germline V gene are SGHRS and YFSETQ. CDR3 nucleotides: TGCGCCAGCAGCTTGCAGACAGGGGGAAATGAGCAGTTCTTC. The encoded protein is CASSLQTGGNEQFF.

The genes are TRBV24-1 and TRBJ1-6; the D is unclear. Germline lookup yields CDR1 KGHDR and CDR2 SFDVKD. The CDR3 totals 14 residues. Trimming took 4 bases from V and 8 from J, leaving 11 bases between them. In DNA, the CDR3 is TGTGCCACCAGTGACTCCTACGACTATTCACCCCTCCACTTT. Residues: CATSDSYDYSPLHF.

V and J are TRBV6-1 and TRBJ2-3, with D tentatively TRBD2 (6 bases). In germline, CDR1 is MNHNS, CDR2 SASEGT. This CDR3 is 15 amino acids long. V was cut by 2 bases and J by 4 bases, with 13 bases left in between. The CDR3 region has the DNA TGTGCCAGCAGTGAATTTGGGACTGTTTCAGATACGCAGTATTTT. Amino acids: CASSEFGTVSDTQYF.

For the CDR3, the DNA is TGTGCCAGTAGTATAGATCCGTGGCGGGTAATGAACACTGAAGCTTTCTTT. The encoded protein is CASSIDPWRVMNTEAFF. The V gene is TRBV19, the J gene TRBJ1-1; D is unclear. The CDR3 loop spans 17 amino acids. The V and J ends lost 0 bases and 0 bases respectively, with 14 bases between them. Germline CDR1 LNHDA, CDR2 SQIVND (reference sequence).

The gene calls are TRBV24-1 and TRBJ1-5; no clear D. The CDR3 sequence is 14 residues long. Per germline, CDR1 KGHDR and CDR2 SFDVKD. The germline V and J ends were trimmed by 1 base and 3 bases, with 6 bases remaining between them. CDR3 amino acids: CATSDLGLNQPQHF. The CDR3 region has the DNA TGTGCCACCAGTGATTTAGGACTCAATCAGCCCCAGCATTTT.

The V gene is TRBV14, the J gene TRBJ1-4; the D is unclear. Per germline, CDR1 SGHDN and CDR2 FVKESK. This CDR3 contains 13 residues. Trimming took 4 bases from V and 6 from J, leaving 9 bases between them. In DNA form, the CDR3 reads TGTGCCAGCAGCCCGAACATCCATGAAAAACTGTTTTTT. It translates to CASSPNIHEKLFF.

The chain carries TRBV5-1 and TRBJ2-3; perhaps TRBD1 as D (5 bases). The CDR3 is made up of 15 amino acids. Germline values: CDR1 SGHRS, CDR2 YFSETQ. The ends were cut back, 0 bases at V and 2 bases at J, with 10 bases in the middle. This CDR3 reads CASSLADRYTDTQYF. The CDR3 DNA follows: TGCGCCAGCAGCTTGGCAGACAGATACACAGATACGCAGTATTTT.

The rearrangement joins TRBV27 to TRBJ2-3; 12 bases are a match to TRBD2. Germline lookup yields CDR1 MNHEY and CDR2 SMNVEV (reference sequence). V lost 10 bases, J lost 2 bases, and 10 bases stayed unmatched. CDR3 length: 16 amino acids. The CDR3 DNA reads as TGTGCCATCATTAACCCTAGCGGGGGGGCCACAGATACGCAGTATTTT. Translated, it gives CAIINPSGGATDTQYF.